Sequencing of this T cell receptor beta chain was carried out in a study of OX40 agonist ivuxolimab in advanced cancers. On the study more broadly: Patients received ivuxolimab, an agonistic anti-OX40 (CD134) antibody. The dose-escalation group included hepatocellular carcinoma, melanoma, renal cell carcinoma and head and neck cancer. The study reported partial responses in three patients: one hepatocellular carcinoma, two cutaneous melanoma.

Study findings and constraints: Low normalized clonal expansion also occurred in some nonresponding patients.

Data came from immunoSEQ multiplex PCR; TCRdb stores just in-frame clones and leaves some out. The sample yields 75,000 to 90,000 clones, roughly 84% seen once. This clone has a handful of counts. Its specificity is unknown. The TCR sequence derives from an adult with an advanced solid tumor such as melanoma, head and neck, liver or kidney cancer. The starting material was CD4+ or CD8+ T cells sorted from blood, obtained in a trial of the OX40 agonist ivuxolimab.

The CDR3 coding sequence is TGCGCCAGCAGCGCCACCGGGACAGGGATCTACGAGCAGTACTTC. Protein sequence: CASSATGTGIYEQYF. V is TRBV5-1 and J is TRBJ2-7, with 9 bases matching TRBD1. The CDR3 totals 15 residues. J gave up 3 bases and V 4 bases, and 8 bases lay outside the gene matches. The V gene's germline CDR1 is SGHRS and CDR2 YFSETQ. The full variable domain, with the rest looked up from reference TRBV5-1 and TRBJ2-7, is KAGVTQTPRYLIKTRGQQVTLSCSPISGHRSVSWYQQTPGQGLQFLFEYFSETQRNKGNFPGRFSGRQFSNSRSEMNVSTLELGDSALYLCASSATGTGIYEQYFGPGTRLTVT.